The 5 T cell receptor beta chains in this list originate from one sample, sequenced in a study of beta chain features in type 1 diabetes. As every portion of the isolated RNA was reverse transcribed, the sequencing read expressed TCRB transcripts. Sequencing used immunoSEQ multiplex PCR; TCRdb keeps in-frame clones, though not all of them. The sample lists 120,000 to 150,000 clones; about 9.4% were seen once. Sequenced input: naive CD4+ T cells from blood. The receptors here all came from a man between 18 and 35 years old in good health.

The chain couples TRBV6-1 to TRBJ1-5; 7 bases agree with TRBD1. The germline V gene encodes CDR1 MNHNS and CDR2 SASEGT. This CDR3 has 15 amino acids. V was pared by 1 base and J by 1 base, with 1 base of the junction left unmatched. DNA for the CDR3: TGTGCCAGCAGTGAAGTGGGACAGAGCAATCAGCCCCAGCATTTT. Translated: CASSEVGQSNQPQHF.

The chain has TRBV7-2 and TRBJ2-3, with D possibly matching TRBD1 (6 bases). V was trimmed by 2 bases and J by 6 bases, leaving 9 bases between them. CDR1 is SGHTA and CDR2 is FQGNSA in the germline V gene. The CDR3 is 13 residues long. Here the CDR3 DNA reads TGTGCCAGCAGCTTACACAGGGAGGATACGCAGTATTTT. This sequence encodes CASSLHREDTQYF.

CDR3 in amino acids: CASSIGGLGETQYF. The CDR3 region has the DNA TGTGCCAGTAGTATAGGTGGGCTGGGAGAGACCCAGTACTTC. This sequence joins TRBV19 and TRBJ2-5; D is uncertain. Between the trimmed V and J ends, which lost 1 base and 4 bases, there was a span of 10 bases. CDR1 LNHDA and CDR2 SQIVND come from the germline V gene (reference sequence). The CDR3 contains 14 residues. Based on the CDR3 plus reference TRBV19 and TRBJ2-5, the full variable domain is DGGITQSPKYLFRKEGQNVTLSCEQNLNHDAMYWYRQDPGQGLRLIYYSQIVNDFQKGDIAEGYSVSREKKESFPLTVTSAQKNPTAFYLCASSIGGLGETQYFGPGTRLLVL.

This clone was recorded at least ten times. The rearrangement links TRBV7-9 to TRBJ2-1; D unclear. The CDR3 spans 14 residues. The V gene's germline CDR1 is SEHNR and CDR2 FQNEAQ (reference sequence). Trimming removed 5 bases at V and 5 bases at J, with 13 bases between. CDR3 DNA sequence: TGTGCCAGCAGCCCCCGTTTGTCGGACAATGAGCAGTTCTTC. This sequence encodes CASSPRLSDNEQFF.

The CDR3 DNA follows: TGTGCCAGCTCACCACTTGCAGGGGCCTTGGAGCCCCAGCATTTT. Translated, it gives CASSPLAGALEPQHF. The chain is built from TRBV18 and TRBJ1-5, with D perhaps TRBD1 (6 bases). The CDR3 has 15 amino acids. V lost 1 base to trimming and J lost 8 bases, with 15 bases between them. Germline V gene sequence: CDR1 KGHSH, CDR2 LQKENI.